What follows are 24 T cell receptor beta chains derived from one specimen sequenced in a study of PD-1 blockade in classical Hodgkin lymphoma. Relapse was seen in all patients after autologous stem cell transplantation, and brentuximab vedotin exposure was variable. Purification of CD4+ T cells from thawed PBMCs was achieved by magnetic negative selection. Method: immunoSEQ multiplex PCR; TCRdb's copy keeps in-frame clones and lacks some. The table records around 23,000 clones, roughly 84% of them present only once. Sequencing was performed on CD4+ T cells from blood, taken at baseline. The receptors originated from a human donor with classical Hodgkin lymphoma.

CDR3 amino acids: CASSWTGAETQYF. DNA of the CDR3: TGTGCCAGCAGCTGGACAGGGGCAGAGACCCAGTACTTC. The gene calls are TRBV5-6 and TRBJ2-5; 9 bases are shared with TRBD1. The CDR3 loop spans 13 amino acids. V was clipped by 3 bases and J by 4 bases; unmatched bases: 1. Germline loops: CDR1 SGHDT, CDR2 YYEEEE.

In this sample, this clone turned up a few times. The DNA of the CDR3 is TGTGCCATCAGTGATGCTAGGGGTTATGGCTACACCTTC. Residues: CAISDARGYGYTF. This rearrangement joins TRBV10-3 to TRBJ1-2; a weak D match, TRBD1 (5 bases). Trimming took 3 bases from V and 5 from J, leaving 10 bases between them. Per germline, CDR1 ENHRY and CDR2 SYGVKD. CDR3 length: 13 amino acids.

The chain recombines TRBV6-6 with TRBJ1-1; D is unclear. The V end lost 6 bases, the J end lost 3 bases, and 14 bases lay between the germline ends. The V gene's germline CDR1 is MNHNY and CDR2 SVGAGI (reference sequence). The CDR3 sequence is 14 residues long. The CDR3 bases are TGTGCCAGCAGCCTCAAGGGTGTGCACACTGAAGCTTTCTTT. This translates into CASSLKGVHTEAFF.

This clone was picked up one time. The chain uses TRBV9 and TRBJ1-1; 9 bases map to TRBD1. The length of the CDR3 is 15 residues. Germline assignment: CDR1 SGDLS and CDR2 YYNGEE. Trimming took 0 bases from V and 4 from J; bases not matched to a gene: 4. The CDR3 protein is CASSVVGQGSTEAFF. Here the CDR3 DNA reads TGTGCCAGCAGCGTAGTAGGACAGGGGTCCACTGAAGCTTTCTTT.

The genes are TRBV5-4 and TRBJ2-7; 7 bases map to TRBD2. The CDR3 sequence is 14 residues long. With V trimmed by 4 bases and J by 6 bases, 10 bases remained unmatched. Germline loops: CDR1 SGHNT, CDR2 YYREEE (reference sequence). CDR3 DNA sequence: TGTGCCAGCAGCCTAAAACTAGCGACGGCCGAGCAGTACTTC. Translated, it gives CASSLKLATAEQYF. Filled out from reference TRBV5-4 and TRBJ2-7, the complete variable domain reads ETGVTQSPTHLIKTRGQQVTLRCSSQSGHNTVSWYQQALGQGPQFIFQYYREEENGRGNFPPRFSGLQFPNYSSELNVNALELDDSALYLCASSLKLATAEQYFGPGTRLTVT.

This chain connects TRBV9 to TRBJ2-5, with D possibly being TRBD1 or TRBD2 (6 bases each). Trimming cost V 4 bases and J 1 base, with 20 bases left between them. Germline lookup yields CDR1 SGDLS and CDR2 YYNGEE. The CDR3 has 17 residues. The chain's CDR3 is CASSPRWGASGQETQYF. As DNA, the CDR3 is TGTGCCAGCAGCCCACGGTGGGGGGCATCCGGCCAAGAGACCCAGTACTTC.

The J gene is TRBJ2-7, the V gene TRBV4-1, with D possibly matching TRBD2 (6 bases). The CDR3 length is 15 residues. CDR1 MGHRA and CDR2 YSYEKL come from the germline V gene. V lost 4 bases to trimming and J lost 4 bases, with 17 bases between them. The CDR3 DNA is TGCGCCAGCAGCCGGGAGGTGGGGCAGAGTTACGAGCAGTACTTC. Its translation: CASSREVGQSYEQYF.

The chain has TRBV11-3 and TRBJ1-2, with TRBD1 identical over 11 bases. Germline CDR1 SGHNT, CDR2 YENEEA. This CDR3 has 13 residues. The junction had 4 bases not matched to a gene; V was cut back by 0 bases and J by 13 bases. The CDR3 nucleotides are TGTGCCAGCAGCTTAGAAGGGGACAGGGGGGCCACCTTC. Residues: CASSLEGDRGATF. The variable domain in full, completed from reference TRBV11-3 and TRBJ1-2, reads EAGVVQSPRYKIIEKKQPVAFWCNPISGHNTLYWYLQNLGQGPELLIRYENEEAVDDSQLPKDRFSAERLKGVDSTLKIQPAELGDSAVYLCASSLEGDRGATFGSGTRLTVV.

This chain connects TRBV19 to TRBJ1-5, with D tentatively TRBD1 (5 bases). This CDR3 contains 13 residues. The germline V and J ends were trimmed by 4 bases and 9 bases, with 13 bases remaining between them. CDR1 is LNHDA, CDR2 SQIVND, per germline (reference sequence). DNA for the CDR3: TGTGCCAGTAGTACCAGGCCAGGGTTGCCCCAGCATTTT. Amino acid sequence: CASSTRPGLPQHF.

The rearrangement links TRBV5-1 to TRBJ2-7, with D possibly being TRBD1 or TRBD2 (5 bases each). CDR1 and CDR2 from the germline V gene are SGHRS and YFSETQ. V was pared by 2 bases and J by 10 bases, with 13 bases between. The CDR3 has 12 residues. The CDR3 here is CASSLPGPLQYF. CDR3 coding DNA: TGCGCCAGCAGCTTACCGGGACCCCTCCAGTACTTC.

The DNA of the CDR3 is TGCGCCAGCAGTGATAGGGCAGGGGTGGCCCAAGAGACCCAGTACTTC. Protein: CASSDRAGVAQETQYF. V usage is TRBV10-2 and J usage is TRBJ2-5, with D perhaps TRBD1 (6 bases). CDR3 length: 16 amino acids. CDR1 and CDR2 from the germline V gene are WSHSY and SAAADI. V lost 3 bases and J lost 1, with 15 bases in between.

CDR3 loop: CASSMGQGAGTEAFF. The CDR3 coding sequence is TGTGCCAGTAGTATGGGACAGGGGGCCGGCACTGAAGCTTTCTTT. The J gene is TRBJ1-1, the V gene TRBV19, with TRBD1 matching over 12 bases. From germline, CDR1 is LNHDA and CDR2 SQIVND (reference sequence). J lost 4 bases, V lost 3 bases, and 3 bases had no gene match. The CDR3 has 15 residues.

The CDR3 protein is CAWSLQQGNEQYF. In nucleotides, the CDR3 is TGTGCCTGGAGTCTCCAACAGGGTAACGAGCAGTACTTC. This chain links TRBV30 with TRBJ2-7; weak D call: TRBD1 (6 bases). Germline loops: CDR1 GTSNPN, CDR2 SVGIG (reference sequence). The CDR3 is 13 residues long. Trimming took 2 bases from V and 5 from J, leaving 13 bases between them.

The chain is built from TRBV11-3 and TRBJ2-3, with D uncertain. This CDR3 is 13 amino acids long. V shed 5 bases and J shed 4 bases, with 10 bases lying between them. From germline, CDR1 is SGHNT and CDR2 YENEEA. CDR3 sequence (DNA): TGTGCCAGCAGCGGAAGGTCTGCAGATACGCAGTATTTT. Amino acids: CASSGRSADTQYF.

Comments on this clone: Other DNA sequences in this sample translate to the same CDR3. The chain has TRBV30 and TRBJ1-5; D remains ambiguous. This CDR3 is built from 13 residues. In germline, CDR1 is GTSNPN, CDR2 SVGIG (reference sequence). Trimming left V 3 bases short and J 0 bases short, with 6 bases between. Here the CDR3 DNA reads TGTGCCTGGAGCCAGGATAGCAATCAGCCCCAGCATTTT. Its translation is CAWSQDSNQPQHF. Looking up the rest from reference TRBV30 and TRBJ1-5 gives the full variable domain: SQTIHQWPATLVQPVGSPLSLECTVEGTSNPNLYWYRQAAGRGLQLLFYSVGIGQISSEVPQNLSASRPQDRQFILSSKKLLLSDSGFYLCAWSQDSNQPQHFGDGTRLSIL.

The J gene is TRBJ1-3, the V gene TRBV10-3; D may be TRBD1 (6 bases). Germline V gives CDR1 ENHRY, CDR2 SYGVKD. Trimming left V 10 bases short and J 0 bases short, with 10 bases between. The CDR3 has 13 residues. Here the CDR3 DNA reads TGTGCCACCGGACAGTTCTCTGGAAACACCATATATTTT. The encoded protein is CATGQFSGNTIYF.

The chain combines TRBV2 with TRBJ2-5, with a tentative D call TRBD1 (5 bases). Germline assignment: CDR1 SNHLY and CDR2 FYNNEI. The V end was cut by 4 bases, the J end by 4 bases, with 7 bases between. The CDR3 length is 12 residues. CDR3 nucleotide sequence: TGTGCCAGCAGTGTTCAGGGAGAGACCCAGTACTTC. Amino acid sequence: CASSVQGETQYF.

CDR3 amino acids: CASSLWDSDSGNTIYF. The CDR3 nucleotides are TGTGCCAGCAGCTTATGGGACTCCGACTCTGGAAACACCATATATTTT. The chain carries TRBV11-2 and TRBJ1-3, with D maybe TRBD1 (5 bases). Germline V lookup: CDR1 SGHAT, CDR2 FQNNGV. The CDR3 covers 16 residues. The V end lost 2 bases, the J end lost 0 bases, and 11 bases lay between the germline ends.

This clone was picked up a small number of times. This rearrangement joins TRBV6-5 to TRBJ2-3; tentative D call: TRBD2 (5 bases). V was clipped by 7 bases and J by 2 bases, with 16 bases between them. The length of the CDR3 is 15 residues. Germline CDR1 and CDR2: MNHEY and SVGAGI. This CDR3 is CASKGRDYYTDTQYF. The CDR3 bases are TGTGCCAGCAAAGGACGGGATTATTACACAGATACGCAGTATTTT.

The V and J genes are TRBV2 and TRBJ1-2; D unresolved. This CDR3 has 13 amino acids. In germline, CDR1 is SNHLY, CDR2 FYNNEI. Trimming took off 6 bases at V and 7 bases at J, with 15 bases between the two ends. The CDR3 DNA sequence: TGTGCCAGCAGCCCATGGACTGCAGCTGGCTACACCTTC. This codes for CASSPWTAAGYTF.

This chain's CDR3 is CASSREGEQYF. In nucleotides, the CDR3 is TGTGCCAGCTCACGGGAAGGCGAGCAGTACTTC. The V call is TRBV18, the J call TRBJ2-7; D is undetermined. The length of the CDR3 is 11 residues. Deletions cut 4 bases from V and 6 bases from J, with 7 bases between. The germline V gene encodes CDR1 KGHSH and CDR2 LQKENI.

The gene calls are TRBV7-9 and TRBJ1-1; D possibly corresponds to TRBD1 (5 bases). The V end lost 5 bases, the J end lost 6 bases, and 19 bases lay between the germline ends. In germline, CDR1 is SEHNR, CDR2 FQNEAQ (reference sequence). CDR3 length equals 15 residues. The DNA for the CDR3 is TGTGCCAGCAGCCTGCGGGCGGGTGGAGGGGCTGAAGCTTTCTTT. Translation: CASSLRAGGGAEAFF.

The chain joins TRBV14 to TRBJ1-1, with no clear D. Trimming removed 1 base from V and 1 base from J, with 7 bases in between. Germline CDR1 reads SGHDN; CDR2 reads FVKESK. CDR3 size: 14 residues. The CDR3 DNA is TGTGCCAGCAGCCAAGTACAGCGGAACACTGAAGCTTTCTTT. Translated, it gives CASSQVQRNTEAFF.

The V gene is TRBV7-6, the J gene TRBJ1-1; D possibly corresponds to TRBD1 (5 bases). The CDR3 is 10 amino acids. Germline CDR1 reads SGHVS; CDR2 reads FNYEAQ. The V end was cut by 8 bases, the J end by 5 bases, with 6 bases between. This CDR3 reads CASGGTEAFF. The DNA for the CDR3 is TGTGCCAGCGGGGGAACTGAAGCTTTCTTT.